This T cell receptor beta chain originates from a study of blood T cells in healthy people across ages. Broader study findings: More naive CD4+ cells and higher diversity were found in long-lived than in aged donors. With unsorted PBMCs, a conclusive comparison of naive versus antigen-experienced cells was not possible.

Primers used in a second PCR of roughly 6 to 11 cycles were a sample-barcoded 5' primer and a J-beta primer mix. TCRdb processed the 5' RACE reads anew with MiXCR; each CDR3 protein has one entry. The data contain roughly 900,000 distinct CDR3 sequences, roughly 26% of them singletons. There are 14 residues in the CDR3. Germline-derived CDR1 and CDR2 are LGHNA and YSLEER. Trimming removed 0 bases from V and 7 bases from J, with 10 bases in between. The authors extracted at least 5.5 micrograms of total RNA per sample. This clonotype was seen repeatedly, ten times or more. The antigen remains unidentified.

The receptor comes from a woman of 80 years or more in good health. This rearrangement joins TRBV4-3 to TRBJ2-4, with D tentatively TRBD2 (6 bases). The sample was blood. The CDR3 nucleotides read TGCGCCAGCAGCCAAGAGGGCCGGGGGAACATTCAGTACTTC. Its protein is CASSQEGRGNIQYF.